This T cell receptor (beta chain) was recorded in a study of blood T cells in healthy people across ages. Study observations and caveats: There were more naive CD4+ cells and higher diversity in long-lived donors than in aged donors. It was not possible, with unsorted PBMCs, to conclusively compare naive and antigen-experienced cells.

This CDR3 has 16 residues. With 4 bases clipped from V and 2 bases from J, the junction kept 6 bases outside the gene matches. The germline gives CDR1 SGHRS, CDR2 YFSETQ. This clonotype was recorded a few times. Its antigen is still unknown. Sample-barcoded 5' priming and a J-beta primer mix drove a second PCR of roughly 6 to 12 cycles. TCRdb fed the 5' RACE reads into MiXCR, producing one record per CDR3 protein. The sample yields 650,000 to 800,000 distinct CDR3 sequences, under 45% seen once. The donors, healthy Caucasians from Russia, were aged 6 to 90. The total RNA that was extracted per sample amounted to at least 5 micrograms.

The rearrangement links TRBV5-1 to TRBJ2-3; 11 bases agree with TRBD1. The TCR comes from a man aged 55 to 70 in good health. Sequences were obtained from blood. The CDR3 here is CASSPGTGGNTDTQYF. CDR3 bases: TGCGCCAGCAGCCCGGGGACAGGGGGTAACACAGATACGCAGTATTTT.